These T cell receptor beta chains were read from a single sample in a study of beta chain features in type 1 diabetes. This table comes from immunoSEQ multiplex PCR, and its TCRdb copy is limited to in-frame clones, with some not included. Here the sample spans about 450,000 clones, over 9.5% being singletons. The sample comprised naive CD4+ T cells from blood. The origin of the receptors is a woman in her late teens or twenties in good health. Both conserved end residues are part of each CDR3. D genes are given only for firm matches. The listing skips clone size in some rows; elsewhere it reads once, few, many or a size class.

NA,TRBJ2-5,TRBV25-1,NA,CASSESLQETQYF,TGTGCCAGCAGTGAATCTCTACAAGAGACCCAGTACTTC
TRBD2,TRBJ2-1,TRBV7-9,few,CASSPRLAGGNEQFF,TGTGCCAGCAGTCCCCGACTAGCGGGAGGCAATGAGCAGTTCTTC
NA,TRBJ1-3,TRBV5-4,NA,CASSLTGSSGNTIYF,TGTGCCAGCAGCCTGACAGGAAGCTCTGGAAACACCATATATTTT
NA,TRBJ2-3,TRBV7-3,NA,CASSTLAGTDTQYF,TGTGCCAGCAGTACTCTTGCGGGCACAGATACGCAGTATTTT
TRBD2,TRBJ2-1,TRBV4-3,NA,CASSGGGRAGDEQFF,TGCGCCAGCAGTGGCGGCGGGAGGGCCGGCGATGAGCAGTTCTTC
TRBD2,TRBJ2-1,TRBV7-9,few,CASRAGLAGVPLSSNEQFF,TGTGCCAGCAGGGCGGGACTAGCGGGAGTGCCACTGAGTTCAAATGAGCAGTTCTTC
NA,TRBJ2-5,TRBV9,NA,CASSVVGSQETQYF,TGTGCCAGCAGCGTAGTCGGTAGCCAAGAGACCCAGTACTTC
NA,TRBJ2-1,TRBV7-2,NA,CASSLALTPYNEQFF,TGTGCCAGCAGCTTAGCCCTTACCCCCTACAATGAGCAGTTCTTC
NA,TRBJ1-2,TRBV7-2,NA,CASSFTEDYGYTF,TGTGCCAGCAGCTTCACAGAGGACTATGGCTACACCTTC
NA,TRBJ2-5,TRBV5-4,few,CASSLGSRGLQTQYF,TGTGCCAGCAGCTTAGGGAGCCGGGGCTTGCAGACCCAGTACTTC
TRBD1,TRBJ1-6,TRBV2,few,CASAKTTGQNSPLHF,TGTGCCAGCGCAAAAACGACAGGGCAGAATTCACCCCTCCACTTT
NA,TRBJ2-1,TRBV30,NA,CAWSVYNEQFF,TGTGCCTGGAGTGTGTATAATGAGCAGTTCTTC
TRBD1,TRBJ2-2,TRBV15,few,CATSREKPGQGTGELFF,TGTGCCACCAGCAGAGAGAAACCGGGACAGGGGACCGGGGAGCTGTTTTTT
TRBD2,TRBJ2-5,TRBV5-1,NA,CASSLGSGSGQETQYF,TGCGCCAGCAGCTTGGGTAGCGGGAGTGGCCAAGAGACCCAGTACTTC
NA,TRBJ1-5,TRBV7-2,NA,CASSFVYQPQHF,TGTGCCAGCAGCTTTGTGTATCAGCCCCAGCATTTT
NA,TRBJ1-2,TRBV29-1,NA,CSVEAQGVGSGYTF,TGCAGCGTTGAAGCCCAGGGTGTCGGAAGTGGCTACACCTTC
TRBD1,TRBJ1-5,TRBV29-1,NA,CSAAGQGQPQHF,TGCAGCGCCGCTGGACAGGGCCAGCCCCAGCATTTT
TRBD2,TRBJ2-5,TRBV13,few,CASSQEGGRAIKTQYF,TGTGCCAGCAGCCAGGAAGGCGGGAGGGCCATTAAGACCCAGTACTTC
TRBD1,TRBJ2-1,TRBV6-5,few,CASSFRRQGRYNEQFF,TGTGCCAGCAGTTTCAGGCGACAGGGGCGTTACAATGAGCAGTTCTTC
TRBD2,TRBJ2-1,TRBV9,NA,CASSPILTSGGRNEQFF,TGTGCCAGCAGCCCTATTTTGACTAGCGGGGGTCGCAATGAGCAGTTCTTC
TRBD1,TRBJ2-5,TRBV7-7,NA,CASSRDRGETQYF,TGTGCTAGCAGCCGCGACAGGGGAGAGACCCAGTACTTC
NA,TRBJ2-1,TRBV7-9,NA,CASSLGFGEQFF,TGTGCCAGCAGCTTAGGCTTTGGAGAGCAGTTCTTC
NA,TRBJ1-3,TRBV15,NA,CATSRVSGTGNTIYF,TGTGCCACCAGCAGAGTCAGTGGTACTGGAAACACCATATATTTT
NA,TRBJ2-4,TRBV7-8,NA,CASSRRDKENIQYF,TGTGCCAGCAGCCGCCGGGACAAGGAGAACATTCAGTACTTC
TRBD1,TRBJ2-5,TRBV10-3,few,CAIRPGQGRETQYF,TGTGCCATCAGACCGGGACAGGGGAGAGAGACCCAGTACTTC
NA,TRBJ2-5,TRBV7-9,NA,CASSLPGLRSGRKETQYF,TGTGCCAGCAGCTTACCGGGCCTGAGGAGCGGGCGAAAAGAGACCCAGTACTTC
TRBD1,TRBJ2-1,TRBV6-5,NA,CASSRTGTGLNEQFF,TGTGCCAGCAGTCGTACCGGGACAGGTTTGAATGAGCAGTTCTTC
TRBD2,TRBJ2-1,TRBV7-2,NA,CASSLGGLASNEQFF,TGTGCCAGCAGCTTAGGTGGACTAGCATCGAATGAGCAGTTCTTC